The 4 T cell receptor beta chains below all came from one sample that was sequenced in a study of cytomegalovirus exposure and HLA in healthy donors. The table came from immunoSEQ multiplex PCR; TCRdb's copy has only in-frame clones and leaves some out. The sample has about 130,000 clones, nearly 90% seen once. Material for sequencing was PBMCs. The receptors shown here come from a woman aged 18-29 years in good health and CMV-seropositive.

The chain combines TRBV6-1 with TRBJ1-5; TRBD1 matches at 7 bases. V lost 5 bases, J lost 3 bases, and 4 bases stayed unmatched. CDR1 is MNHNS, CDR2 SASEGT, per germline. CDR3 length: 14 amino acids. The CDR3 loop reads CASSSGTVNQPQHF. CDR3 sequence (DNA): TGTGCCAGCAGTTCCGGGACAGTCAATCAGCCCCAGCATTTT.

The CDR3 DNA reads TGTGCCAGCAGCGAACGGACAGCCTACGAGCAGTACTTC. Translating gives CASSERTAYEQYF. The J gene is TRBJ2-7, the V gene TRBV7-9; maybe TRBD1 (6 bases). Trimming stripped 5 bases from V and 2 bases from J, with 10 bases between. There are 13 residues in the CDR3. Germline V gives CDR1 SEHNR, CDR2 FQNEAQ (reference sequence). Looking up the rest from reference TRBV7-9 and TRBJ2-7 gives the full variable domain: DTGVSQNPRHKITKRGQNVTFRCDPISEHNRLYWYRQTLGQGPEFLTYFQNEAQLEKSRLLSDRFSAERPKGSFSTLEIQRTEQGDSAMYLCASSERTAYEQYFGPGTRLTVT.

The J gene is TRBJ2-7, the V gene TRBV7-2; possible D gene TRBD2, 6 bases. V shed 1 base and J shed 7 bases, with 17 bases lying between them. Germline V CDR1 and CDR2: SGHTA, FQGNSA. The CDR3 loop spans 15 amino acids. The CDR3 loop reads CASSLVPGERGEQYF. DNA of the CDR3: TGTGCCAGCAGCTTAGTTCCGGGGGAAAGGGGTGAGCAGTACTTC.

This chain joins TRBV7-9 and TRBJ2-6; weak D call: TRBD1 (6 bases). The V end lost 8 bases, the J end lost 4 bases, and 21 bases lay between the germline ends. CDR1 is SEHNR and CDR2 is FQNEAQ in the germline V gene (reference sequence). This CDR3 comprises 17 residues. CDR3 in amino acids: CASSNGAPGAGANVLTF. The CDR3 nucleotides read TGTGCCAGCTCCAACGGGGCCCCAGGGGCCGGGGCCAACGTCCTGACTTTC.